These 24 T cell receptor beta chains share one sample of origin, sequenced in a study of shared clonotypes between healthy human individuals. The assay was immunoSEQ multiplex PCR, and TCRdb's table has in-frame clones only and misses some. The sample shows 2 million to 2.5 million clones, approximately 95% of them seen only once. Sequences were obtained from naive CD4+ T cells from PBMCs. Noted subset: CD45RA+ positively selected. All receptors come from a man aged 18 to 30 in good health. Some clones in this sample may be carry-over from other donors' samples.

The CDR3 protein is CASDSAGNTIYF. The CDR3 DNA sequence: TGTGCCAGCGACAGCGCTGGAAACACCATATATTTT. The rearrangement links TRBV2 to TRBJ1-3; the D gene is possibly TRBD1 (5 bases). The V gene's germline CDR1 is SNHLY and CDR2 FYNNEI. Trimming removed 8 bases from V and 2 bases from J, with 7 bases in between. This CDR3 has 12 residues.

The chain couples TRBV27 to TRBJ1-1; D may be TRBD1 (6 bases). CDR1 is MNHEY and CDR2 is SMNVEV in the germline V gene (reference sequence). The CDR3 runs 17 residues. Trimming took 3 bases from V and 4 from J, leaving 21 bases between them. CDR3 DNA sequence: TGTGCCAGCAGTTTTCTCCCCCTCAGGGGTGGGGGCACTGAAGCTTTCTTT. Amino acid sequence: CASSFLPLRGGGTEAFF.

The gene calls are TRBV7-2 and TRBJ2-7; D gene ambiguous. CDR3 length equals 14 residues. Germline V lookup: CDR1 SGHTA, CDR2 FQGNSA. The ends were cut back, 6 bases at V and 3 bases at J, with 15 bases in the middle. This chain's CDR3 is CASSLRVSYYEQYF. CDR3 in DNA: TGTGCCAGCAGTCTACGTGTCAGTTACTACGAGCAGTACTTC. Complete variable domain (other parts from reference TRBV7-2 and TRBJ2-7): GAGVSQSPSNKVTEKGKDVELRCDPISGHTALYWYRQSLGQGLEFLIYFQGNSAPDKSGLPSDRFSAERTGGSVSTLTIQRTQQEDSAVYLCASSLRVSYYEQYFGPGTRLTVT.

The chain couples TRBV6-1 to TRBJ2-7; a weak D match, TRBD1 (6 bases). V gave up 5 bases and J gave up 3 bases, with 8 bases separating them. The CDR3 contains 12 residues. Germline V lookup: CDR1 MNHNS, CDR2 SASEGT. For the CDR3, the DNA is TGTGCCAGCAGTTGGACAGACTACGAGCAGTACTTC. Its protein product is CASSWTDYEQYF.

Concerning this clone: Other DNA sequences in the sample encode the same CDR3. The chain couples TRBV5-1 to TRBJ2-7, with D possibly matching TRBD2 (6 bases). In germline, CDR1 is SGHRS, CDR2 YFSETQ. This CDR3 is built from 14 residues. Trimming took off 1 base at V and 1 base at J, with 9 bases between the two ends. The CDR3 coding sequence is TGCGCCAGCAGCTTGACTAGCCCTTCCTACGAGCAGTACTTC. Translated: CASSLTSPSYEQYF.

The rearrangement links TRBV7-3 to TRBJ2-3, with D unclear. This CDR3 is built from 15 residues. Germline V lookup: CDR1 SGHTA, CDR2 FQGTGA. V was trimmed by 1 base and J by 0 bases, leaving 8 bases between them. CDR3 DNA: TGTGCCAGCAGCTTAAATGCGGTTAGCACAGATACGCAGTATTTT. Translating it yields CASSLNAVSTDTQYF.

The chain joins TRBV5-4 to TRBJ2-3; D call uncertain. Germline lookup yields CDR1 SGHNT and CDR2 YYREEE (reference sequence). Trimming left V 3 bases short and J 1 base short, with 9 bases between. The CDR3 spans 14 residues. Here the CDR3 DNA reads TGTGCCAGCAGCTCCTCGCGCCGCACAGATACGCAGTATTTT. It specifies CASSSSRRTDTQYF. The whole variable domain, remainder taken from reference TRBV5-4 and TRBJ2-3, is ETGVTQSPTHLIKTRGQQVTLRCSSQSGHNTVSWYQQALGQGPQFIFQYYREEENGRGNFPPRFSGLQFPNYSSELNVNALELDDSALYLCASSSSRRTDTQYFGPGTRLTVL.

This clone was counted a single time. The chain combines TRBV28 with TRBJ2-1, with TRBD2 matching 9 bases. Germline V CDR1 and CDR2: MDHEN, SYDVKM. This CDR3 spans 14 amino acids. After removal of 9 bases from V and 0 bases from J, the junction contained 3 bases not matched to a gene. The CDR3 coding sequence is TGTGCCAGTACTAGCGGGCCCTCCTACAATGAGCAGTTCTTC. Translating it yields CASTSGPSYNEQFF.

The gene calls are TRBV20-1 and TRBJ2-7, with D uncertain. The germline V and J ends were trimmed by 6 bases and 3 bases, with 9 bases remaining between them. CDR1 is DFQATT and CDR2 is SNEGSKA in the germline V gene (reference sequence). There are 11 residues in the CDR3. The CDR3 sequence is CSAPAHYEQYF. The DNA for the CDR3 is TGCAGTGCCCCTGCTCACTACGAGCAGTACTTC.

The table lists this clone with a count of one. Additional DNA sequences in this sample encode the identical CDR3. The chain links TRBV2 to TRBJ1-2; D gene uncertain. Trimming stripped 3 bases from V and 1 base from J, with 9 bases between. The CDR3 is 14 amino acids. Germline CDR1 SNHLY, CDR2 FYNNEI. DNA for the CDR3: TGTGCCAGCAGTGAGGATAGGCATAACTATGGCTACACCTTC. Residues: CASSEDRHNYGYTF.

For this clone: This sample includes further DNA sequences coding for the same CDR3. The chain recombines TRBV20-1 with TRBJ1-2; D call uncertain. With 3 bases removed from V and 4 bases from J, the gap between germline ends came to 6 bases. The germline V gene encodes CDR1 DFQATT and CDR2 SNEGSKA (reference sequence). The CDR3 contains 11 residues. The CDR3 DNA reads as TGCAGTGCTAGGATGGGCTATGGCTACACCTTC. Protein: CSARMGYGYTF.

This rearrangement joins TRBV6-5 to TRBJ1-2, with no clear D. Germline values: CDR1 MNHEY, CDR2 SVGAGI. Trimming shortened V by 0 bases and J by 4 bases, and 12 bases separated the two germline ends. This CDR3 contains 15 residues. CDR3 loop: CASSYSRVPLYGYTF. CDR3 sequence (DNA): TGTGCCAGCAGTTACTCGAGGGTTCCCCTCTATGGCTACACCTTC.

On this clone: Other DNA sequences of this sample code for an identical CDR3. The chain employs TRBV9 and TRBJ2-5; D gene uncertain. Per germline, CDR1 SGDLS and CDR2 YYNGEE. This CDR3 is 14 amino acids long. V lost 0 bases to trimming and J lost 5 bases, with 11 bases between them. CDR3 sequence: CASSVGGGRETQYF. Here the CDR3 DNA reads TGTGCCAGCAGCGTAGGAGGCGGAAGGGAGACCCAGTACTTC.

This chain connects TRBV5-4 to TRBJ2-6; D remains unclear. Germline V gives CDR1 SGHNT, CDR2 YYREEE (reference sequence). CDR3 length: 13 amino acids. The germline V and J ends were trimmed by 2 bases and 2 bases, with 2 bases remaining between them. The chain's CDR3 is CASSFTGANVLTF. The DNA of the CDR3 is TGTGCCAGCAGCTTTACTGGGGCCAACGTCCTGACTTTC.

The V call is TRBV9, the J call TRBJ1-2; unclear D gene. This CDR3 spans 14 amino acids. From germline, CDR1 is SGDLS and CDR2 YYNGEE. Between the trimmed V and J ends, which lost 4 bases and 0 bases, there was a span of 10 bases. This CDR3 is CASSMLGANYGYTF. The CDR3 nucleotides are TGTGCCAGCAGCATGCTGGGAGCTAACTATGGCTACACCTTC.

The CDR3 here is CASSSIPTGFNQPQHF. CDR3 coding DNA: TGTGCCAGCAGTTCAATCCCGACAGGGTTCAATCAGCCCCAGCATTTT. This chain joins TRBV28 and TRBJ1-5; TRBD1 agrees at 7 bases. J gave up 3 bases and V 4 bases, and 9 bases lay outside the gene matches. This CDR3 is 16 amino acids long. Germline V gene sequence: CDR1 MDHEN, CDR2 SYDVKM.

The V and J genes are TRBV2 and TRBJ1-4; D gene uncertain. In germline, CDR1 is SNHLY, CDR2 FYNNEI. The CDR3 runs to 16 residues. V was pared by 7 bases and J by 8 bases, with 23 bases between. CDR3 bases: TGTGCCAGCAAGGCTCGACTACCCGAGAAGAACGAAAAACTGTTTTTT. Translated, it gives CASKARLPEKNEKLFF.

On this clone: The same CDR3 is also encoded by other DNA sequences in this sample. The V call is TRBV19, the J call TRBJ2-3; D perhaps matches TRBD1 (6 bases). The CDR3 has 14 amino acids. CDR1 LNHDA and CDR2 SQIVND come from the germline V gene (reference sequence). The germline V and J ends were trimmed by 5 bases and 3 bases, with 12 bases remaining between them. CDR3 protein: CASSRAGATDTQYF. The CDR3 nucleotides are TGTGCCAGTAGTCGAGCAGGGGCGACAGATACGCAGTATTTT.

The CDR3 loop reads CASSPQGAQTPLHF. The CDR3 DNA reads as TGTGCCAGCAGCCCGCAAGGGGCACAAACACCCCTCCACTTT. The chain is built from TRBV5-6 and TRBJ1-6, with a tentative D call TRBD1 (5 bases). The ends were cut back, 4 bases at V and 11 bases at J, with 16 bases in the middle. This CDR3 has 14 residues. Germline assignment: CDR1 SGHDT and CDR2 YYEEEE.

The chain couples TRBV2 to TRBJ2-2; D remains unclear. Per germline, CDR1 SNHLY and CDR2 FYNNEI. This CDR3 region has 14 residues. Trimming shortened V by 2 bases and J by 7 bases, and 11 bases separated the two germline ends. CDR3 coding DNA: TGTGCCAGCAGTGAACCCCCGCAAGGCGGGGAGCTGTTTTTT. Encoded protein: CASSEPPQGGELFF.

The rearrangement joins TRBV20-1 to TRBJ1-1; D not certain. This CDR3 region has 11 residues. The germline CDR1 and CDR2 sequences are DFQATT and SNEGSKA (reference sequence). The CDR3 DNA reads TGCAGCTCCCGGAGGAGCACTGAAGCTTTCTTT. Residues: CSSRRSTEAFF.

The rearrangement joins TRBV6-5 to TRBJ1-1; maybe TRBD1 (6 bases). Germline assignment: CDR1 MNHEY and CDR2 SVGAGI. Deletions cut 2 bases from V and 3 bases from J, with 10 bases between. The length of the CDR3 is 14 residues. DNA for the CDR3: TGTGCCAGCAGTTACAGGGGGGATTACACTGAAGCTTTCTTT. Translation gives CASSYRGDYTEAFF.

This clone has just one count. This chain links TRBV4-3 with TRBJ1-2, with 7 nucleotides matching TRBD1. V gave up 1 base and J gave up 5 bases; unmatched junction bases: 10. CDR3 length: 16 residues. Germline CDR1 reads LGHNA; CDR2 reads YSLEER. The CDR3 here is CASSQGGDSGLYGYTF. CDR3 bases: TGCGCCAGCAGCCAAGGCGGGGACAGCGGTTTATATGGCTACACCTTC.

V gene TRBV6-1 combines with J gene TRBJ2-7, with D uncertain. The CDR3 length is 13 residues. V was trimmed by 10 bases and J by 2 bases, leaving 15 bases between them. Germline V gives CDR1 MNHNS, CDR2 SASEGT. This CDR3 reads CATLVIGAYEQYF. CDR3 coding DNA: TGTGCCACCCTTGTAATCGGAGCCTACGAGCAGTACTTC.